What follows is one T cell receptor beta chain and its context. TCRdb's copy holds only in-frame clones and misses some; the assay was immunoSEQ multiplex PCR. Of about 45,000 clones in the sample, around 94% were seen once. This record belongs to a study of OX40 agonist ivuxolimab in advanced cancers. The V end lost 2 bases, the J end lost 2 bases, and 13 bases lay between the germline ends. This CDR3 region has 16 residues. The germline gives CDR1 MDHEN, CDR2 SYDVKM. This chain links TRBV28 with TRBJ1-5; the D gene is possibly TRBD1 (6 bases). This receptor was obtained from an adult with an advanced solid tumor such as melanoma, head and neck, liver or kidney cancer. Sequences were derived from CD4+ or CD8+ T cells sorted from blood, sampled in a trial of the OX40 agonist ivuxolimab. CDR3: CASSLIRGRGNQPQHF. For the CDR3, the DNA is TGTGCCAGCAGTTTAATCAGGGGACGGGGCAATCAGCCCCAGCATTTT.